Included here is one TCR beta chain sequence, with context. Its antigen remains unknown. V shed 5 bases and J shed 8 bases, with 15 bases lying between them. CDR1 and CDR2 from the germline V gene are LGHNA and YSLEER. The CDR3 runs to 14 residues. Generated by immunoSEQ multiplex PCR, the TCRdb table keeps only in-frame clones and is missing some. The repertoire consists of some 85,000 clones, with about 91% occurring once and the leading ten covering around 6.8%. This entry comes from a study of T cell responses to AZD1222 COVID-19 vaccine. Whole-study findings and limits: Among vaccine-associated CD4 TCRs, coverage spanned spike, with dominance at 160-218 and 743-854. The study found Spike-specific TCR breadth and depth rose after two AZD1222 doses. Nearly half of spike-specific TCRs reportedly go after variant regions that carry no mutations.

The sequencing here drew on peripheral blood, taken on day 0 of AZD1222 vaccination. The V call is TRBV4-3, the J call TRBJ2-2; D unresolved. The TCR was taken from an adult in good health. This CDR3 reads CASSARAIQGELFF. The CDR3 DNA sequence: TGCGCCAGCAGCGCCCGGGCCATCCAAGGGGAGCTGTTTTTT.